Shown below are 13 T cell receptor beta chains from a single sample sequenced in a study of blood T cell repertoires in COVID-19. Sequenced by immunoSEQ multiplex PCR; TCRdb stores in-frame clones only, minus some. The sample holds about 110,000 clones, around 81% seen once. Sequencing input: peripheral blood. The source of these receptors is an elderly man with acute or convalescent COVID-19.

The V and J genes are TRBV19 and TRBJ1-1, with 7 bases lining up with TRBD1. This CDR3 spans 13 amino acids. The germline V gene has CDR1 LNHDA and CDR2 SQIVND (reference sequence). V shed 6 bases and J 4 bases; nucleotides not matched to a gene: 5. CDR3 coding DNA: TGTGCCAGTAGATCACAGGGGTTCACTGAAGCTTTCTTT. It codes for CASRSQGFTEAFF.

The chain combines TRBV29-1 with TRBJ2-3; no reliable D call. Between the trimmed V and J ends, which lost 4 bases and 2 bases, there was a span of 7 bases. The CDR3 sequence is 12 residues long. From germline, CDR1 is SQVTM and CDR2 ANQGSEA. DNA for the CDR3: TGCAGCGTTGTGGCTTACACAGATACGCAGTATTTT. Encoded protein: CSVVAYTDTQYF.

This rearrangement joins TRBV14 to TRBJ1-1; 8 bases are a match to TRBD1. J gave up 2 bases and V 5 bases, and 7 bases lay outside the gene matches. This CDR3 has 15 amino acids. Germline loops: CDR1 SGHDN, CDR2 FVKESK. CDR3 DNA sequence: TGTGCCAGCAGCACGACAGGGGCACGTAACACTGAAGCTTTCTTT. This sequence encodes CASSTTGARNTEAFF.

This clone appeared a few times. The DNA for the CDR3 is TGTGCCAGCAGCTTCTTAAGAGCGGGAGGAGTCCACGAGCAGTACTTC. Its translation: CASSFLRAGGVHEQYF. This sequence joins TRBV7-9 and TRBJ2-7; TRBD2 matches 9 bases. The CDR3 totals 16 residues. Per germline, CDR1 SEHNR and CDR2 FQNEAQ (reference sequence). The V gene end was trimmed by 3 bases and the J gene end by 5 bases; junction bases not matched to a gene: 11.

The J gene is TRBJ2-7, the V gene TRBV2, with D maybe TRBD1 (6 bases). The germline V and J ends were trimmed by 7 bases and 5 bases, with 15 bases remaining between them. Germline values: CDR1 SNHLY, CDR2 FYNNEI. The CDR3 loop spans 13 amino acids. The CDR3 coding sequence is TGTGCCAGCAATTTACAGGGATCAAACGAGCAGTACTTC. It codes for CASNLQGSNEQYF.

The rearrangement uses TRBV27 and TRBJ1-1, with 9 bases identical to TRBD1. CDR1 is MNHEY, CDR2 SMNVEV, per germline (reference sequence). The CDR3 has 16 amino acids. Trimming removed 6 bases from V and 0 bases from J; junction bases left unmatched: 8. DNA of the CDR3: TGTGCCAGCAGAGGACAGGGGTGGTTCATGAACACTGAAGCTTTCTTT. This encodes CASRGQGWFMNTEAFF.

Remarks on this clone: Other nucleotide sequences in the sample specify the same CDR3. This sequence joins TRBV28 and TRBJ1-2; D remains ambiguous. V was trimmed by 1 base and J by 4 bases, leaving 10 bases between them. Per germline, CDR1 MDHEN and CDR2 SYDVKM. The CDR3 length is 14 residues. The CDR3 DNA follows: TGTGCCAGCAGTTTATTGGCCGGCGGCTATGGCTACACCTTC. It is translated as CASSLLAGGYGYTF.

The V call is TRBV5-1, the J call TRBJ2-5; D remains unclear. The germline V and J ends were trimmed by 0 bases and 1 base, with 4 bases remaining between them. Germline CDR1 SGHRS, CDR2 YFSETQ. There are 13 residues in the CDR3. The CDR3 nucleotides read TGCGCCAGCAGCTTGGACAGCCAAGAGACCCAGTACTTC. Its translation is CASSLDSQETQYF.

This sequence joins TRBV2 and TRBJ2-3; D might be TRBD2 (6 bases). Germline lookup yields CDR1 SNHLY and CDR2 FYNNEI. V gave up 8 bases and J gave up 2 bases, with 11 bases separating them. The CDR3 runs to 13 residues. The chain's CDR3 is CASQRELTDTQYF. CDR3 bases: TGTGCCAGCCAACGGGAGCTCACAGATACGCAGTATTTT. Variable domain in full (rest from reference TRBV2 and TRBJ2-3): EPEVTQTPSHQVTQMGQEVILRCVPISNHLYFYWYRQILGQKVEFLVSFYNNEISEKSEIFDDQFSVERPDGSNFTLKIRSTKLEDSAMYFCASQRELTDTQYFGPGTRLTVL.

The V gene is TRBV18, the J gene TRBJ2-7, with TRBD2 matching over 16 bases. The V segment lost 2 bases and the J segment 5 bases; nucleotides outside the gene matches: 3. The CDR3 is made up of 16 amino acids. CDR1 and CDR2 from the germline V gene are KGHSH and LQKENI. CDR3 residues: CASSPLGTSGRDEQYF. CDR3 DNA: TGTGCCAGCTCACCATTAGGGACTAGCGGGAGGGACGAGCAGTACTTC.

The gene calls are TRBV18 and TRBJ2-3; TRBD2 agrees at 7 bases. Per the germline V gene, CDR1 is KGHSH and CDR2 is LQKENI. The junction had 3 bases not matched to a gene; V was cut back by 0 bases and J by 3 bases. This CDR3 region has 15 residues. The DNA for the CDR3 is TGTGCCAGCTCACCACCACTAGCGAATACAGATACGCAGTATTTT. It specifies CASSPPLANTDTQYF.

J is TRBJ1-1 and V is TRBV7-8; a weak D match, TRBD1 (6 bases). The CDR3 sequence is 15 residues long. CDR1 and CDR2 (germline): SGHVS, FQNEAQ. V dropped 3 bases and J dropped 1 base, with 12 bases sitting between them. CDR3 loop: CASSLGRTANTEAFF. CDR3 in DNA: TGTGCCAGCAGCTTGGGGCGGACAGCGAACACTGAAGCTTTCTTT.

The chain employs TRBV2 and TRBJ1-2; possible D gene TRBD1, 6 bases. V dropped 3 bases and J dropped 5 bases, with 13 bases sitting between them. From germline, CDR1 is SNHLY and CDR2 FYNNEI. This CDR3 has 14 residues. CDR3 bases: TGTGCCAGCAGTGACAGGGGCGCCGATTATGGCTACACCTTC. It codes for CASSDRGADYGYTF.